The 25 T cell receptor beta chains reported below all come from one sample, sequenced in a study of T-cell reconstitution after alpha-beta-depleted transplantation in children. It was with unique molecular identifiers that the TCRbeta library was prepared. One entry per CDR3 protein, called by TCRdb with MiXCR from the PCR reads. The sample includes about 440,000 distinct CDR3 sequences, 43% of them seen just once. Here the sequenced sample was PBMCs, taken before TCRalphabeta/CD19-depleted stem cell transplant. The receptor source for this set is a girl aged 2 to 10 with aplastic anemia, due to receive a stem cell transplant.

The rearrangement links TRBV20-1 to TRBJ1-5, with D unclear. CDR1 is DFQATT, CDR2 SNEGSKA, per germline (reference sequence). The V and J ends lost 0 bases and 4 bases respectively, with 13 bases between them. This CDR3 has 15 amino acids. CDR3 DNA sequence: TGCAGTGCTAGAGATCAGGCCGATTGGAATCAGCCCCAGCATTTT. Translation: CSARDQADWNQPQHF.

This clonotype was observed a few times. This rearrangement joins TRBV4-1 to TRBJ2-1; D remains ambiguous. This CDR3 contains 16 residues. In germline, CDR1 is MGHRA, CDR2 YSYEKL. Between the trimmed V and J ends, which lost 3 bases and 3 bases, there was a span of 15 bases. The CDR3 DNA reads as TGCGCCAGCAGCCACCAAAGGAAGGGCTACTACAATGAGCAGTTCTTC. Its protein is CASSHQRKGYYNEQFF.

This clonotype appeared a few times. The chain recombines TRBV27 with TRBJ2-2; 10 bases align to TRBD2. J lost 5 bases, V lost 5 bases, and 8 bases had no gene match. This CDR3 is 16 amino acids long. Germline-derived CDR1 and CDR2 are MNHEY and SMNVEV (reference sequence). DNA of the CDR3: TGTGCCAGCAGTCGTCAGCGGGAGGGTTCAACCGGGGAGCTGTTTTTT. This gives the protein CASSRQREGSTGELFF.

The chain has TRBV6-9 and TRBJ2-2; perhaps TRBD2 as D (6 bases). The germline V gene encodes CDR1 MNHGY and CDR2 SVAAGI. V was shortened by 1 base and J by 1 base, with 10 bases between the two germline ends. The CDR3 extends over 16 amino acids. CDR3 bases: TGTGCCAGCAGTTATTTCTGGGGGGAGAACACCGGGGAGCTGTTTTTT. Translated: CASSYFWGENTGELFF.

There are many counts of this clonotype. The rearrangement uses TRBV15 and TRBJ2-5; D gene uncertain. V gave up 1 base and J gave up 6 bases, with 18 bases separating them. Per germline, CDR1 LNHNV and CDR2 YYDKDF (reference sequence). The CDR3 is made up of 16 amino acids. CDR3 coding DNA: TGTGCCACCAGCAGAGCCACTCCCGACGAAAGAAAGACCCAGTACTTC. This gives the protein CATSRATPDERKTQYF.

This chain uses TRBV15 with TRBJ1-3; TRBD1 matches at 8 bases. V gave up 3 bases and J gave up 7 bases; unmatched junction bases: 8. This CDR3 contains 15 residues. Germline-derived CDR1 and CDR2 are LNHNV and YYDKDF (reference sequence). In DNA, the CDR3 is TGTGCCACCAGCAGTGGATCATGGACAGGGAACACCATATATTTT. Translation gives CATSSGSWTGNTIYF.

The chain combines TRBV29-1 with TRBJ2-3, with 10 bases lining up with TRBD2. The CDR3 has 12 residues. Germline CDR1 and CDR2: SQVTM and ANQGSEA. The ends lost 7 bases at V and 3 bases at J; junction bases unmatched: 1. The CDR3 DNA reads TGCAGCGGGACTAGCGGAACAGATACGCAGTATTTT. Translation: CSGTSGTDTQYF.

This clonotype has just a few counts. CDR3 sequence: CASSPLQGDADTQYF. CDR3 sequence (DNA): TGTGCCAGCAGCCCCCTCCAGGGGGACGCAGATACGCAGTATTTT. The V gene is TRBV6-1, the J gene TRBJ2-3, with 7 bases identical to TRBD1. The CDR3 runs to 15 residues. The germline V gene has CDR1 MNHNS and CDR2 SASEGT. J lost 4 bases, V lost 6 bases, and 10 bases had no gene match.

The V call is TRBV14, the J call TRBJ2-7; 9 nucleotides align to TRBD2. After removal of 3 bases from V and 1 base from J, the junction contained 7 bases not matched to a gene. This CDR3 is built from 16 residues. Germline CDR1 is SGHDN and CDR2 is FVKESK. CDR3 bases: TGTGCCAGCAGCCAGCCGACTAGCGGACTATCCTACGAGCAGTACTTC. Its translation: CASSQPTSGLSYEQYF.

The V gene is TRBV20-1, the J gene TRBJ2-7; 7 bases map to TRBD1. With 3 bases clipped from V and 4 bases from J, the junction kept 6 bases outside the gene matches. The V gene's germline CDR1 is DFQATT and CDR2 SNEGSKA (reference sequence). There are 13 residues in the CDR3. CDR3 nucleotides: TGCAGTGCTAGTCGACAGGGTCCGTACGAGCAGTACTTC. The encoded protein is CSASRQGPYEQYF.

Only a few counts were recorded for this clonotype. V gene TRBV5-1 combines with J gene TRBJ1-4; no firm D call. Germline CDR1 SGHRS, CDR2 YFSETQ. This CDR3 is built from 14 residues. V shed 3 bases and J shed 6 bases, with 12 bases lying between them. For the CDR3, the DNA is TGCGCCAGCAGCTCGGACTCCCACCATGAAAAACTGTTTTTT. It specifies CASSSDSHHEKLFF.

The rearrangement links TRBV29-1 to TRBJ2-7; D may be TRBD1 (6 bases). CDR3 length: 15 residues. The germline V gene has CDR1 SQVTM and CDR2 ANQGSEA. The germline V and J ends were trimmed by 0 bases and 2 bases, with 14 bases remaining between them. The CDR3 sequence is CSVEDGDKYTYEQYF. CDR3 bases: TGCAGCGTTGAAGATGGGGACAAATACACCTACGAGCAGTACTTC.

Concerning this clonotype: A read error may explain this, as a much larger clone is one base away. The chain joins TRBV10-3 to TRBJ2-1; D perhaps matches TRBD2 (6 bases). The germline CDR1 and CDR2 sequences are ENHRY and SYGVKD. This CDR3 comprises 15 residues. Trimming pared 4 bases from V and 6 bases from J, leaving 16 bases between. Here the CDR3 reads CAISGRDGICNEQFF. DNA for the CDR3: TGTGCCATCAGTGGGCGGGACGGGATCTGCAATGAGCAGTTCTTC.

The J gene is TRBJ2-3, the V gene TRBV6-5; no definite D call. The CDR3 extends over 16 amino acids. Germline V gene data show CDR1 as MNHEY and CDR2 as SVGAGI. V dropped 0 bases and J dropped 2 bases, with 12 bases sitting between them. Written as DNA, the CDR3 is TGTGCCAGCAGTTACTCGAGGTCCCCCCCCACAGATACGCAGTATTTT. It is translated as CASSYSRSPPTDTQYF.

This clonotype was seen repeatedly, ten times or more. The gene calls are TRBV20-1 and TRBJ2-2, with TRBD2 identical over 8 bases. V lost 6 bases and J lost 2; bases outside the gene matches: 11. CDR1 DFQATT and CDR2 SNEGSKA come from the germline V gene (reference sequence). This CDR3 contains 16 residues. The CDR3 loop reads CSAPAPGRVNTGELFF. In DNA form, the CDR3 reads TGCAGTGCCCCTGCCCCCGGGAGGGTCAACACCGGGGAGCTGTTTTTT.

The chain is built from TRBV12-3 or TRBV12-4 and TRBJ1-2; D not resolved. V shed 2 bases and J shed 3 bases, with 7 bases lying between them. The length of the CDR3 is 13 residues. As DNA, the CDR3 is TGTGCCAGCAGTTTACACAGCTACTATGGCTACACCTTC. Its protein is CASSLHSYYGYTF.

About this clonotype itself: One junction end does not reproduce the germline sequence, and a read error may be involved. This rearrangement joins TRBV9 to TRBJ2-1, with unresolved D. Germline loops: CDR1 SGDLS, CDR2 YYNGEE. The CDR3 runs to 15 residues. CDR3 coding DNA: TGTACCAGCAGCCAGTTAGCTGTATCCTACAATGAGCAGTTCTTC. Translating gives CTSSQLAVSYNEQFF.

Concerning this clonotype: A much larger clone differs by one base, so this may be a read error. The chain carries TRBV4-2 and TRBJ1-1, with no clear D. The CDR3 runs 12 residues. Germline lookup yields CDR1 LGHNA and CDR2 YNFKEQ. The CDR3 sequence: CASGQTNTEAFF. Written as DNA, the CDR3 is TGTGCCAGCGGCCAGACGAACACTGAAGCTTTCTTT.

This clonotype was counted many times. V gene TRBV20-1 combines with J gene TRBJ1-1, with D uncertain. The V end lost 5 bases, the J end lost 0 bases, and 10 bases lay between the germline ends. Per germline, CDR1 DFQATT and CDR2 SNEGSKA (reference sequence). The CDR3 spans 13 residues. CDR3 in DNA: TGCAGTGCTCTCCGTAGCATGAACACTGAAGCTTTCTTT. Residues: CSALRSMNTEAFF.

The V gene is TRBV6-5, the J gene TRBJ1-2, with no clear D. The V and J ends lost 2 bases and 2 bases respectively, with 6 bases between them. The CDR3 has 13 amino acids. Germline V CDR1 and CDR2: MNHEY, SVGAGI. In DNA form, the CDR3 reads TGTGCCAGCAGTTACACAGAGAACTATGGCTACACCTTC. Translated, it gives CASSYTENYGYTF.

This clonotype has at least ten counts. The chain combines TRBV5-1 with TRBJ2-7; no reliable D call. Germline V CDR1 and CDR2: SGHRS, YFSETQ. The CDR3 length is 13 residues. Trimming removed 4 bases from V and 6 bases from J, with 14 bases in between. This chain's CDR3 is CASSETRVAEQYF. The CDR3 DNA is TGCGCCAGCAGCGAGACCCGGGTAGCCGAGCAGTACTTC.

This clonotype was counted between two and nine times. The V call is TRBV7-6, the J call TRBJ2-3; no reliable D call. This CDR3 contains 15 residues. The germline CDR1 and CDR2 sequences are SGHVS and FNYEAQ. V was clipped by 5 bases and J by 0 bases, with 12 bases between them. The CDR3 is CASSQKARSTDTQYF. The DNA of the CDR3 is TGTGCCAGCAGCCAAAAGGCCAGGAGCACAGATACGCAGTATTTT.

This clonotype was detected many times. The chain employs TRBV18 and TRBJ2-3, with D possibly TRBD1 on 6 matching bases. Trimming left V 2 bases short and J 2 bases short, with 11 bases between. This CDR3 contains 15 residues. CDR1 and CDR2 from the germline V gene are KGHSH and LQKENI. The CDR3 DNA sequence: TGTGCCAGCTCACCAAGGACAGCGACCACAGATACGCAGTATTTT. It codes for CASSPRTATTDTQYF. Full variable domain (remainder filled in from reference TRBV18 and TRBJ2-3): NAGVMQNPRHLVRRRGQEARLRCSPMKGHSHVYWYRQLPEEGLKFMVYLQKENIIDESGMPKERFSAEFPKEGPSILRIQQVVRGDSAAYFCASSPRTATTDTQYFGPGTRLTVL.

This clonotype was recorded at least ten times. V and J are TRBV7-2 and TRBJ2-1; D unclear. The germline V gene encodes CDR1 SGHTA and CDR2 FQGNSA. V lost 3 bases and J lost 10, with 13 bases in between. This CDR3 region has 13 residues. The CDR3 reads CASSLVWAGEQFF. The CDR3 nucleotides read TGTGCCAGCAGCTTGGTTTGGGCTGGGGAGCAGTTCTTC. Supplemented by reference TRBV7-2 and TRBJ2-1, the full variable domain reads GAGVSQSPSNKVTEKGKDVELRCDPISGHTALYWYRQSLGQGLEFLIYFQGNSAPDKSGLPSDRFSAERTGGSVSTLTIQRTQQEDSAVYLCASSLVWAGEQFFGPGTRLTVL.

V is TRBV7-3 and J is TRBJ2-3, with D hard to call. Germline CDR1 SGHTA, CDR2 FQGTGA. Trimming left V 2 bases short and J 4 bases short, with 7 bases between. This CDR3 region has 13 residues. The CDR3 nucleotides are TGTGCCAGCAGCTTATCCCGGTCAGATACGCAGTATTTT. Protein: CASSLSRSDTQYF. Full variable domain (missing parts from reference TRBV7-3 and TRBJ2-3): GAGVSQTPSNKVTEKGKYVELRCDPISGHTALYWYRQSLGQGPEFLIYFQGTGAADDSGLPNDRFFAVRPEGSVSTLKIQRTERGDSAVYLCASSLSRSDTQYFGPGTRLTVL.